This T cell receptor (beta chain) appears in the sequencing data of a study of T cells in Graves' hyperthyroidism and ophthalmopathy. Study outcomes and limitations: Appearing also in blood were most of the thyroid clonotypes expanded above 0.001.

The source of the PBMCs was over 8.5 ml of fresh peripheral blood. Per the germline V gene, CDR1 is LNHDA and CDR2 is SQIVND (reference sequence). The CDR3 has 14 amino acids. V was clipped by 3 bases and J by 4 bases, with 12 bases between them. This clonotype was detected only a few times. Antigen: not known. Authors of the study amplified TCR beta CDR3 regions from RNA transcripts. First-round RT-PCR with HTBI primers amplified the TCR CDR3 region. Using its own MiXCR run on the multiplex PCR reads, TCRdb lists one record per CDR3 protein. The top ten clones hold about 8.9% of a sample with about 840,000 distinct CDR3 sequences, about 38% of them seen once.

The V and J genes are TRBV19 and TRBJ1-1; perhaps TRBD1 as D (5 bases). The TCR comes from a young man with Graves' hyperthyroidism. Sequenced: blood. The CDR3 loop reads CASSIGGRGTEAFF. The CDR3, as DNA: TGTGCCAGTAGTATCGGTGGGAGGGGCACTGAAGCTTTCTTT.